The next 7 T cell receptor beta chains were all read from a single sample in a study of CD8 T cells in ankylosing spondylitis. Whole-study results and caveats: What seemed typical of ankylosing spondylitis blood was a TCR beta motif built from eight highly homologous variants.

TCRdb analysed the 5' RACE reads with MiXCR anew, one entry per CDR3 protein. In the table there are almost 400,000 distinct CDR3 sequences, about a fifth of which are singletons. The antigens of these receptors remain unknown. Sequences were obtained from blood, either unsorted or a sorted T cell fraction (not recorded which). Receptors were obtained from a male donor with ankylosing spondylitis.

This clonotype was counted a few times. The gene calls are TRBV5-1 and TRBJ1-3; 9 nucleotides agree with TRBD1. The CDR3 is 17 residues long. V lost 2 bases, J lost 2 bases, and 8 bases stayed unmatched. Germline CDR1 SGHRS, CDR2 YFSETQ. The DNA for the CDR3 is TGCGCCAGCAGCTTCGGACAGGGGCGATCCGCTGGAAACACCATATATTTT. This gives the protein CASSFGQGRSAGNTIYF.

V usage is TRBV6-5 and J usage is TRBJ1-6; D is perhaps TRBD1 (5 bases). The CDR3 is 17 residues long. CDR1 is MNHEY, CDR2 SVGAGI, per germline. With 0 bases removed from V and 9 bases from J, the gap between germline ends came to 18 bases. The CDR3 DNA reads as TGTGCCAGCAGTTACTCCGGGCAGGGCTTAGGGTTTTCACCCCTCCACTTT. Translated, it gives CASSYSGQGLGFSPLHF.

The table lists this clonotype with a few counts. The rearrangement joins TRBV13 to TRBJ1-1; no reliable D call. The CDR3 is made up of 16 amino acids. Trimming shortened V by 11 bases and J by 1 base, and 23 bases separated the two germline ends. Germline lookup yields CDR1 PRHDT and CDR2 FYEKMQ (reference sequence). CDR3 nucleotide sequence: TGTGCCTCTCGAACCAACACCGGAGTAGGGAACACTGAAGCTTTCTTT. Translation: CASRTNTGVGNTEAFF.

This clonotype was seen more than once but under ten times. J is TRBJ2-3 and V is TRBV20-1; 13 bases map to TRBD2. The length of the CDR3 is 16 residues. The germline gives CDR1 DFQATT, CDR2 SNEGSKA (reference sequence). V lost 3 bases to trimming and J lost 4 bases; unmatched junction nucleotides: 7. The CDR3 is CSASGLAGVGSDTQYF. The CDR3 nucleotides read TGCAGTGCTAGTGGACTAGCGGGAGTAGGATCAGATACGCAGTATTTT.

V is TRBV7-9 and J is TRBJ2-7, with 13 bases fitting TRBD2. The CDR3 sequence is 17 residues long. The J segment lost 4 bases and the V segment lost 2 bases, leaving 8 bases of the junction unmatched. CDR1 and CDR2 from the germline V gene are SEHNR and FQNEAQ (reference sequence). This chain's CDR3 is CASSLTTPTSGRYEQYF. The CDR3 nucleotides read TGTGCCAGCAGCTTAACCACCCCGACTAGCGGGAGGTACGAGCAGTACTTC.

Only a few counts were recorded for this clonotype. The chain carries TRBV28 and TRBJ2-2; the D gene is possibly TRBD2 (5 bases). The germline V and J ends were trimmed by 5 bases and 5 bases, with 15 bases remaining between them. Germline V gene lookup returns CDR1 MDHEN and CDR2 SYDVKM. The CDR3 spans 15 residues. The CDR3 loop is CASSLTQSGTGELFF. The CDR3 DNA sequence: TGTGCCAGCAGTCTGACTCAAAGCGGTACCGGGGAGCTGTTTTTT. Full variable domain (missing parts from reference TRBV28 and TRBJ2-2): DVKVTQSSRYLVKRTGEKVFLECVQDMDHENMFWYRQDPGLGLRLIYFSYDVKMKEKGDIPEGYSVSREKKERFSLILESASTNQTSMYLCASSLTQSGTGELFFGEGSRLTVL.

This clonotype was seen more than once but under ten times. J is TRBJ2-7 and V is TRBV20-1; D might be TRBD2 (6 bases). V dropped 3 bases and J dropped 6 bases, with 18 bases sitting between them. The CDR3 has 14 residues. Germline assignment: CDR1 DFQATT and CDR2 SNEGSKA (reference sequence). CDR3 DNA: TGCAGTGCTAGTCCCGGGACTCCTGCCTTCGAGCAGTACTTC. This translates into CSASPGTPAFEQYF.